One sample yielded the 29 T cell receptor beta chains listed below, sequenced in a study of blood T cell repertoires in COVID-19. Libraries were prepared by immunoSEQ multiplex PCR; TCRdb keeps only in-frame clonotypes and omits some of them. The table lists some 96,000 clones, under 90% of them singletons. The sequencing sample was made of peripheral blood. These receptors all stem from a human donor in a cohort sampled during active COVID-19.

This clone was observed a handful of times. The rearrangement links TRBV4-1 to TRBJ1-3; a weak D match, TRBD1 (5 bases). The CDR3 spans 15 residues. Trimming cost V 4 bases and J 0 bases, with 10 bases left between them. Germline values: CDR1 MGHRA, CDR2 YSYEKL. Here the CDR3 reads CASSLTGTSGNTIYF. CDR3 coding DNA: TGCGCCAGCAGCCTTACAGGTACCTCTGGAAACACCATATATTTT.

The chain combines TRBV7-9 with TRBJ1-2; D might be TRBD1 (6 bases). CDR1 SEHNR and CDR2 FQNEAQ come from the germline V gene (reference sequence). This CDR3 contains 12 residues. The V and J ends lost 6 bases and 8 bases respectively, with 13 bases between them. The chain's CDR3 is CASSFQGQGYTF. Written as DNA, the CDR3 is TGTGCCAGCAGTTTTCAGGGACAAGGCTACACCTTC.

The J gene is TRBJ1-1, the V gene TRBV5-5; TRBD1 matches 12 bases. V lost 4 bases to trimming and J lost 0 bases; unmatched junction nucleotides: 4. The germline CDR1 and CDR2 sequences are SGHKS and YYEKEE (reference sequence). This CDR3 has 16 residues. The CDR3 protein is CASSRDRGPVNTEAFF. The CDR3 coding sequence is TGTGCCAGCAGCCGGGACAGGGGGCCAGTGAACACTGAAGCTTTCTTT.

A single count supports this clone. The chain uses TRBV4-1 and TRBJ2-7; 11 nucleotides align to TRBD1. With V trimmed by 0 bases and J by 6 bases, 4 bases remained unmatched. This CDR3 has 15 residues. Looked up from germline, CDR1 is MGHRA and CDR2 is YSYEKL. CDR3 bases: TGCGCCAGCAGCCAAGAAAGGACAGGGGGCTTCGAGCAGTACTTC. Its translation is CASSQERTGGFEQYF.

V is TRBV6-1 and J is TRBJ2-7; D is possibly TRBD1 (5 bases). Trimming pared 2 bases from V and 4 bases from J, leaving 15 bases between. Germline CDR1 is MNHNS and CDR2 is SASEGT. This CDR3 spans 15 amino acids. The CDR3 sequence is CASSESGSEYYEQYF. CDR3 bases: TGTGCCAGCAGTGAATCAGGGTCAGAGTATTACGAGCAGTACTTC.

The chain employs TRBV19 and TRBJ1-2, with 9 bases lining up with TRBD1. Germline CDR1 is LNHDA and CDR2 is SQIVND (reference sequence). V lost 9 bases, J lost 7 bases, and 9 bases stayed unmatched. The CDR3 length is 13 residues. The DNA of the CDR3 is TGTGCCAGCCGGACAGGGGCCGTGGTTGGCTACACCTTC. Amino acid sequence: CASRTGAVVGYTF.

The V call is TRBV5-1, the J call TRBJ1-6; the D gene is possibly TRBD1 (6 bases). From germline, CDR1 is SGHRS and CDR2 YFSETQ. V was cut by 1 base and J by 4 bases, with 6 bases left in between. The CDR3 runs 14 residues. In nucleotides, the CDR3 is TGCGCCAGCAGCTTGACAGGGTATAATTCACCCCTCCACTTT. It is translated as CASSLTGYNSPLHF.

The genes are TRBV2 and TRBJ2-5, with D possibly matching TRBD2 (7 bases). The V gene lost 8 bases and the J gene lost 5 bases, with 18 bases spanning the gap. CDR3 length equals 14 residues. Germline lookup yields CDR1 SNHLY and CDR2 FYNNEI. The CDR3 spells CASEGGGSGETQYF. CDR3 nucleotide sequence: TGTGCCAGCGAAGGCGGGGGCTCAGGCGAGACCCAGTACTTC.

This chain uses TRBV5-1 with TRBJ2-7; possibly TRBD2 for D (6 bases). This CDR3 is 14 amino acids long. V lost 4 bases and J lost 6, with 17 bases in between. CDR1 and CDR2 from the germline V gene are SGHRS and YFSETQ. Written as DNA, the CDR3 is TGCGCCAGCAGCAAAATTGGGGCAGCGGGCGAGCAGTACTTC. Its translation: CASSKIGAAGEQYF.

J is TRBJ1-4 and V is TRBV19, with 9 nucleotides matching TRBD1. CDR3 length: 16 amino acids. V lost 5 bases to trimming and J lost 1 base; unmatched junction nucleotides: 5. Germline lookup yields CDR1 LNHDA and CDR2 SQIVND (reference sequence). The CDR3 loop is CASSPGQGKTNEKLFF. In nucleotides, the CDR3 is TGTGCCAGTAGTCCCGGACAGGGGAAAACTAATGAAAAACTGTTTTTT.

The chain couples TRBV19 to TRBJ1-1, with D unclear. This CDR3 has 13 amino acids. CDR1 LNHDA and CDR2 SQIVND come from the germline V gene (reference sequence). V lost 7 bases to trimming and J lost 0 bases, with 9 bases between them. The CDR3 sequence is CASKSRMNTEAFF. The CDR3 DNA follows: TGTGCCAGTAAGTCCAGGATGAACACTGAAGCTTTCTTT.

The CDR3 loop is CAWSVQGPYEQYF. Here the CDR3 DNA reads TGTGCCTGGAGTGTTCAGGGCCCCTACGAGCAGTACTTC. The chain recombines TRBV30 with TRBJ2-7; a weak D match, TRBD1 (5 bases). This CDR3 is built from 13 residues. The V gene lost 0 bases and the J gene lost 2 bases, with 8 bases spanning the gap. Per the germline V gene, CDR1 is GTSNPN and CDR2 is SVGIG (reference sequence).

The V gene is TRBV5-8, the J gene TRBJ2-7, with a possible D match to TRBD2 (6 bases). CDR3 size: 13 residues. CDR1 is SGHTS, CDR2 YDEGEE, per germline. The V end was cut by 6 bases, the J end by 6 bases, with 16 bases between. This CDR3 is CASTRDLGGEQYF. CDR3 DNA sequence: TGTGCCAGCACTAGGGACTTGGGGGGCGAGCAGTACTTC. Based on the CDR3 plus reference TRBV5-8 and TRBJ2-7, the full variable domain is EAGVTQSPTHLIKTRGQQATLRCSPISGHTSVYWYQQALGLGLQFLLWYDEGEERNRGNFPPRFSGRQFPNYSSELNVNALELEDSALYLCASTRDLGGEQYFGPGTRLTVT.

V usage is TRBV7-9 and J usage is TRBJ2-3; D possibly corresponds to TRBD1 (5 bases). The CDR3 consists of 14 residues. V lost 5 bases and J 3 bases, leaving 12 bases between the germline ends. Germline-derived CDR1 and CDR2 are SEHNR and FQNEAQ (reference sequence). The CDR3 DNA reads as TGTGCCAGCAGCGGACAAACTATTACAGATACGCAGTATTTT. This codes for CASSGQTITDTQYF.

V gene TRBV19 combines with J gene TRBJ1-5; D is perhaps TRBD1 (5 bases). Between the trimmed V and J ends, which lost 10 bases and 6 bases, there was a span of 19 bases. The CDR3 has 14 residues. The germline CDR1 and CDR2 sequences are LNHDA and SQIVND (reference sequence). CDR3 DNA sequence: TGTGCCACCGCGCCGGGGGACCTAAGTCAGCCCCAGCATTTT. As protein: CATAPGDLSQPQHF.

This chain uses TRBV2 with TRBJ1-5; TRBD1 matches 7 bases. Germline loops: CDR1 SNHLY, CDR2 FYNNEI. The CDR3 covers 13 residues. With 7 bases clipped from V and 6 bases from J, the junction kept 6 bases outside the gene matches. CDR3 sequence (DNA): TGTGCCAGCATGGGACAGCGCGGTCAGCCCCAGCATTTT. This translates into CASMGQRGQPQHF.

The genes are TRBV18 and TRBJ2-1; 9 bases fit TRBD2. The junction had 3 bases not matched to a gene; V was cut back by 1 base and J by 2 bases. The germline CDR1 and CDR2 sequences are KGHSH and LQKENI. The CDR3 is 16 residues long. The CDR3 nucleotides read TGTGCCAGCTCACCACTTAGCGGGAGAACCTACAATGAGCAGTTCTTC. Encoded protein: CASSPLSGRTYNEQFF.

J is TRBJ2-5 and V is TRBV24-1; TRBD1 aligns across 11 bases. The CDR3 runs 14 residues. The J segment lost 1 base and the V segment lost 9 bases, leaving 3 bases of the junction unmatched. The germline gives CDR1 KGHDR, CDR2 SFDVKD. CDR3 nucleotide sequence: TGTGCCACCGGGACAGGGGGTCTCCAAGAGACCCAGTACTTC. It codes for CATGTGGLQETQYF.

This chain uses TRBV5-1 with TRBJ2-2, with D possibly TRBD1 on 6 matching bases. Trimming shortened V by 4 bases and J by 6 bases, and 16 bases separated the two germline ends. The germline V gene has CDR1 SGHRS and CDR2 YFSETQ. The CDR3 is made up of 15 amino acids. This chain's CDR3 is CASSRTVEAPGELFF. The CDR3 nucleotides are TGCGCCAGCAGCCGGACAGTTGAGGCCCCCGGGGAGCTGTTTTTT.

In DNA, the CDR3 is TGTGCTAGTGGTTTGGCTTCCGGGACAGACCGTGTAGGCACTGAAGCTTTCTTT. Translated, it gives CASGLASGTDRVGTEAFF. The rearrangement joins TRBV12-5 to TRBJ1-1, with TRBD1 matching 7 bases. Looked up from germline, CDR1 is LGHNT and CDR2 is FRNRAP. The CDR3 covers 18 residues. The V segment lost 1 base and the J segment 4 bases; nucleotides outside the gene matches: 15.

The rearrangement links TRBV5-1 to TRBJ2-1; D is possibly TRBD1 (5 bases). V shed 0 bases and J shed 1 base, with 8 bases lying between them. Per germline, CDR1 SGHRS and CDR2 YFSETQ. This CDR3 region has 15 residues. CDR3 residues: CASSLEGYSYNEQFF. DNA for the CDR3: TGCGCCAGCAGCTTGGAGGGGTATTCCTACAATGAGCAGTTCTTC.

The rearrangement joins TRBV7-9 to TRBJ1-5; D is uncertain. Deletions cut 5 bases from V and 6 bases from J, with 14 bases between. This CDR3 region has 14 residues. Germline CDR1 reads SEHNR; CDR2 reads FQNEAQ (reference sequence). CDR3 nucleotide sequence: TGTGCCAGCAGCCCAGAAGGTTCAGGTCAGCCCCAGCATTTT. It is translated as CASSPEGSGQPQHF.

The chain couples TRBV27 to TRBJ1-3, with D unresolved. Germline CDR1 is MNHEY and CDR2 is SMNVEV (reference sequence). The CDR3 consists of 13 residues. With 4 bases removed from V and 2 bases from J, the gap between germline ends came to 6 bases. In DNA, the CDR3 is TGTGCCAGCAGTTCCGGGACTGGAAACACCATATATTTT. It specifies CASSSGTGNTIYF.

The V gene is TRBV5-1, the J gene TRBJ2-7; 8 bases map to TRBD1. Trimming cost V 3 bases and J 6 bases; bases outside gene matches: 5. Germline loops: CDR1 SGHRS, CDR2 YFSETQ. The length of the CDR3 is 13 residues. CDR3 sequence (DNA): TGCGCCAGCAGCTCGGGACAGGCGGCCGAGCAGTACTTC. Protein sequence: CASSSGQAAEQYF.

The gene calls are TRBV3-1 (or the pseudogene TRBV3-2) and TRBJ1-3; the D is unclear. CDR1 is LGHDT, CDR2 YNNKEL, per germline (reference sequence). V was clipped by 1 base and J by 4 bases, with 11 bases between them. The CDR3 contains 15 residues. CDR3 loop: CASSQVVLSGNTIYF. The CDR3, as DNA: TGTGCCAGCAGCCAAGTAGTTCTATCAGGAAACACCATATATTTT.

V usage is TRBV6-5 and J usage is TRBJ2-7; 8 bases match TRBD1. CDR1 and CDR2 (germline): MNHEY, SVGAGI. The CDR3 runs to 14 residues. The trim removed 6 bases at V and 3 bases at J, leaving 7 bases unmatched. CDR3 sequence reads: CASRQGGLFYEQYF. The CDR3 nucleotides are TGTGCCAGCAGACAGGGGGGACTTTTCTACGAGCAGTACTTC.

V gene TRBV6-5 combines with J gene TRBJ1-1; D not resolved. Germline CDR1 and CDR2: MNHEY and SVGAGI. Deletions cut 2 bases from V and 1 base from J, with 14 bases between. The CDR3 covers 16 residues. The CDR3 nucleotides are TGTGCCAGCAGTTACCGTCCCTTACAGCCGAACACTGAAGCTTTCTTT. The encoded protein is CASSYRPLQPNTEAFF.

In its sample, this clone was seen a few times. V gene TRBV5-1 combines with J gene TRBJ1-3; D is undetermined. This CDR3 is built from 16 residues. The germline V gene has CDR1 SGHRS and CDR2 YFSETQ. V was clipped by 4 bases and J by 0 bases, with 14 bases between them. The DNA of the CDR3 is TGCGCCAGCAGCCCCTCCAATGGCGGCTCTGGAAACACCATATATTTT. This sequence encodes CASSPSNGGSGNTIYF.

The V and J genes are TRBV10-3 and TRBJ1-2, with D uncertain. This CDR3 spans 13 amino acids. CDR1 is ENHRY and CDR2 is SYGVKD in the germline V gene. Trimming stripped 2 bases from V and 8 bases from J, with 12 bases between. The CDR3, as DNA: TGTGCCATCAGTGAGCCTTCTTCCGGGGGCTACACCTTC. This sequence encodes CAISEPSSGGYTF.